Each of the 22 T cell receptor beta chains below was sequenced from the same sample in a study of beta chain features in type 1 diabetes. Expressed TCRB transcripts were sequenced because the entire RNA isolate underwent reverse transcription. TCRdb's table, derived via immunoSEQ multiplex PCR, lists solely in-frame clones and lacks some. This table has 130,000 or so clones, approximately 10% appearing once. The sequencing input was central memory CD4+ T cells from blood. The receptors derive from a woman aged 40-49 years in good health.

This clone was recorded a few times. This rearrangement joins TRBV5-1 to TRBJ2-1, with TRBD1 matching 9 bases. The germline V gene has CDR1 SGHRS and CDR2 YFSETQ. V was pared by 7 bases and J by 6 bases, with 8 bases of the junction left unmatched. The CDR3 runs 14 residues. The CDR3, as DNA: TGCGCCAGCTCCCGGGACAGGGTCGGCAATGAGCAGTTCTTC. Translation gives CASSRDRVGNEQFF.

This clone occurred a few times. The chain has TRBV7-9 and TRBJ2-1; TRBD2 aligns across 9 bases. The V gene's germline CDR1 is SEHNR and CDR2 FQNEAQ (reference sequence). The V and J ends lost 8 bases and 5 bases, in that order; junction bases with no gene match: 10. The CDR3 contains 15 residues. CDR3 in DNA: TGTGCCAGCGCTATTAGCGGGGGAGGGAACAATGAGCAGTTCTTC. This codes for CASAISGGGNNEQFF.

This rearrangement joins TRBV7-8 to TRBJ2-1, with TRBD2 as a possible D gene (5 bases). Germline lookup yields CDR1 SGHVS and CDR2 FQNEAQ. This CDR3 comprises 14 residues. Trimming took 1 base from V and 5 from J, leaving 9 bases between them. The CDR3 DNA reads TGTGCCAGCAGCTTAGGGGAGAACCACAATGAGCAGTTCTTC. Translated, it gives CASSLGENHNEQFF.

A few counts support this clone. The genes are TRBV28 and TRBJ1-2; 7 nucleotides match TRBD1. The germline CDR1 and CDR2 sequences are MDHEN and SYDVKM. The CDR3 runs 14 residues. The junction had 7 bases not matched to a gene; V was cut back by 2 bases and J by 7 bases. The CDR3 DNA follows: TGTGCCAGCAGTTTAGGACAGGCGAGAAGTGGCTACACCTTC. It yields the protein CASSLGQARSGYTF.

The sample holds a few counts of this clone. The V call is TRBV19, the J call TRBJ1-1, with D possibly matching TRBD1 (5 bases). This CDR3 spans 13 amino acids. The V gene's germline CDR1 is LNHDA and CDR2 SQIVND (reference sequence). The V and J ends lost 2 bases and 10 bases respectively, with 14 bases between them. CDR3 bases: TGTGCCAGTAGTATATTGGGACTAGGTGGAGCTTTCTTT. Amino acid sequence: CASSILGLGGAFF.

This clone was seen only a few times. The chain combines TRBV2 with TRBJ2-3, with TRBD2 matching 9 bases. Germline CDR1 is SNHLY and CDR2 is FYNNEI. The CDR3 runs 15 residues. Trimming cost V 5 bases and J 4 bases; bases outside gene matches: 7. The CDR3 DNA reads as TGTGCCAGCAGTCTCCTAGCGGGGTTCTCAGATACGCAGTATTTT. Translated, it gives CASSLLAGFSDTQYF.

The sample holds a few counts of this clone. The chain carries TRBV2 and TRBJ2-7; possibly TRBD2 for D (6 bases). CDR3 length equals 16 residues. CDR1 and CDR2 from the germline V gene are SNHLY and FYNNEI. Between the trimmed V and J ends, which lost 6 bases and 3 bases, there was a span of 21 bases. CDR3 protein: CASRPRERVIFYEQYF. In DNA, the CDR3 is TGTGCCAGCAGACCCCGGGAGAGGGTAATATTCTACGAGCAGTACTTC.

This clone has a handful of counts. CDR3 in DNA: TGTGCCAGCAGCGTAGGTCCGGGCGGGGGGGCTTCCAATGAGCAGTTCTTC. Translating gives CASSVGPGGGASNEQFF. This chain links TRBV9 with TRBJ2-1, with TRBD2 matching 9 bases. The CDR3 length is 17 residues. The germline gives CDR1 SGDLS, CDR2 YYNGEE. With 0 bases clipped from V and 6 bases from J, the junction kept 10 bases outside the gene matches.

The V and J genes are TRBV4-3 and TRBJ2-3; TRBD2 aligns across 7 bases. The CDR3 has 16 residues. With V trimmed by 0 bases and J by 1 base, 4 bases remained unmatched. Germline CDR1 is LGHNA and CDR2 is YSLEER. The CDR3 spells CASSQEAGIRTDTQYF. The DNA of the CDR3 is TGCGCCAGCAGCCAAGAAGCGGGAATCCGCACAGATACGCAGTATTTT.

This clone was counted once. The chain links TRBV10-3 to TRBJ1-2; D remains unclear. Trimming took 10 bases from V and 3 from J, leaving 12 bases between them. The CDR3 extends over 12 amino acids. CDR1 is ENHRY and CDR2 is SYGVKD in the germline V gene. CDR3 residues: CATDREDYGYTF. CDR3 sequence (DNA): TGTGCCACCGACCGGGAAGACTATGGCTACACCTTC.

The gene calls are TRBV5-6 and TRBJ1-2; D may be TRBD1 (5 bases). Trimming removed 0 bases at V and 1 base at J, with 13 bases between. This CDR3 has 16 amino acids. Germline lookup yields CDR1 SGHDT and CDR2 YYEEEE. CDR3 sequence: CASSLAFRDINYGYTF. In DNA form, the CDR3 reads TGTGCCAGCAGCTTGGCTTTCAGGGATATTAACTATGGCTACACCTTC. The full variable domain, completed using reference TRBV5-6 and TRBJ1-2, is DAGVTQSPTHLIKTRGQQVTLRCSPKSGHDTVSWYQQALGQGPQFIFQYYEEEERQRGNFPDRFSGHQFPNYSSELNVNALLLGDSALYLCASSLAFRDINYGYTFGSGTRLTVV.

This clone was counted a few times. The rearrangement uses TRBV2 and TRBJ1-2, with unresolved D. The CDR3 runs to 14 residues. V shed 3 bases and J shed 0 bases, with 8 bases lying between them. Per the germline V gene, CDR1 is SNHLY and CDR2 is FYNNEI. The CDR3 region has the DNA TGTGCCAGCAGTGACAGTCGATCTAACTATGGCTACACCTTC. Amino acids: CASSDSRSNYGYTF.

V is TRBV5-1 and J is TRBJ2-7, with 9 bases that match TRBD2. The CDR3 is 14 amino acids. Trimming took 5 bases from V and 4 from J; bases not matched to a gene: 7. Per germline, CDR1 SGHRS and CDR2 YFSETQ. The CDR3 DNA sequence: TGCGCCAGCAGTTTAGGCACTAGCGGGTACGAGCAGTACTTC. It encodes CASSLGTSGYEQYF. Variable domain in full (rest from reference TRBV5-1 and TRBJ2-7): KAGVTQTPRYLIKTRGQQVTLSCSPISGHRSVSWYQQTPGQGLQFLFEYFSETQRNKGNFPGRFSGRQFSNSRSEMNVSTLELGDSALYLCASSLGTSGYEQYFGPGTRLTVT.

This chain joins TRBV5-4 and TRBJ1-1; 8 bases are a match to TRBD1. Germline V CDR1 and CDR2: SGHNT, YYREEE (reference sequence). J was trimmed by 4 bases and V by 6 bases; bases with no gene match: 17. The CDR3 is 17 amino acids. The CDR3 sequence: CASNPGQGAMRSTEAFF. In DNA, the CDR3 is TGTGCCAGCAACCCGGGGCAGGGGGCAATGAGGAGCACTGAAGCTTTCTTT.

The V and J genes are TRBV7-9 and TRBJ2-3; 15 nucleotides line up with TRBD2. CDR1 is SEHNR and CDR2 is FQNEAQ in the germline V gene (reference sequence). The CDR3 runs 15 residues. V lost 3 bases, J lost 8 bases, and 3 bases stayed unmatched. The CDR3: CASSFPGLAGGTQYF. The CDR3 nucleotides read TGTGCCAGCAGCTTCCCGGGACTAGCGGGGGGTACGCAGTATTTT. The full variable domain, with the rest looked up from reference TRBV7-9 and TRBJ2-3, is DTGVSQNPRHKITKRGQNVTFRCDPISEHNRLYWYRQTLGQGPEFLTYFQNEAQLEKSRLLSDRFSAERPKGSFSTLEIQRTEQGDSAMYLCASSFPGLAGGTQYFGPGTRLTVL.

The genes are TRBV19 and TRBJ1-4; D is ambiguous. Between the trimmed V and J ends, which lost 8 bases and 5 bases, there was a span of 12 bases. Germline V gene sequence: CDR1 LNHDA, CDR2 SQIVND (reference sequence). The CDR3 contains 13 residues. Here the CDR3 DNA reads TGTGCCAGTCTGAGTGGAGTGAATGAAAAACTGTTTTTT. This translates into CASLSGVNEKLFF.

This clone was recorded a few times. V usage is TRBV7-2 and J usage is TRBJ1-2, with 9 bases aligning to TRBD1. Germline V gives CDR1 SGHTA, CDR2 FQGNSA. The trim removed 5 bases at V and 7 bases at J, leaving 11 bases unmatched. The length of the CDR3 is 15 residues. The CDR3 coding sequence is TGTGCCAGCAGCCGGAACCCCACGGACAGGGGTGGCTACACCTTC. It translates to CASSRNPTDRGGYTF. Looking up the rest from reference TRBV7-2 and TRBJ1-2 gives the full variable domain: GAGVSQSPSNKVTEKGKDVELRCDPISGHTALYWYRQSLGQGLEFLIYFQGNSAPDKSGLPSDRFSAERTGGSVSTLTIQRTQQEDSAVYLCASSRNPTDRGGYTFGSGTRLTVV.

This clone occurred once. V and J are TRBV7-2 and TRBJ2-5; 12 bases match TRBD2. CDR3 size: 17 residues. CDR1 is SGHTA and CDR2 is FQGNSA in the germline V gene. V was clipped by 5 bases and J by 5 bases; unmatched bases: 12. CDR3 residues: CASSPRASGGAGETQYF. The CDR3 DNA follows: TGTGCCAGCAGCCCAAGGGCTAGCGGGGGGGCAGGGGAGACCCAGTACTTC.

This clone appeared a few times. V and J are TRBV10-3 and TRBJ1-4; 8 bases match TRBD1. V shed 7 bases and J 7 bases; nucleotides not matched to a gene: 5. Germline assignment: CDR1 ENHRY and CDR2 SYGVKD. The CDR3 length is 13 residues. In DNA form, the CDR3 reads TGTGCCATCAAGGGACAGGAGACTGAAAAACTGTTTTTT. Residues: CAIKGQETEKLFF.

The rearrangement uses TRBV4-3 and TRBJ1-4; a weak D match, TRBD1 (5 bases). Germline V gene lookup returns CDR1 LGHNA and CDR2 YSLEER. Trimming left V 1 base short and J 9 bases short, with 18 bases between. The CDR3 extends over 16 amino acids. CDR3 sequence: CASSQVFSRGLQKLFF. The CDR3 DNA reads as TGCGCCAGCAGCCAAGTGTTTAGTCGGGGACTTCAAAAACTGTTTTTT.

The rearrangement joins TRBV5-1 to TRBJ2-2; 9 bases map to TRBD1. Per germline, CDR1 SGHRS and CDR2 YFSETQ. The CDR3 contains 15 residues. The V gene end was trimmed by 0 bases and the J gene end by 7 bases; junction bases not matched to a gene: 4. CDR3 sequence (DNA): TGCGCCAGCAGCTTGGAGGGACAGGGCATCGGGGAGCTGTTTTTT. It is translated as CASSLEGQGIGELFF.

This clone was picked up many times. The genes are TRBV18 and TRBJ2-1; TRBD2 matches at 10 bases. V lost 4 bases to trimming and J lost 4 bases; unmatched junction nucleotides: 1. The CDR3 is 14 residues long. The V gene's germline CDR1 is KGHSH and CDR2 LQKENI. In DNA, the CDR3 is TGTGCCAGCTCACAGACTAGCGGGTACAATGAGCAGTTCTTC. Translation gives CASSQTSGYNEQFF.